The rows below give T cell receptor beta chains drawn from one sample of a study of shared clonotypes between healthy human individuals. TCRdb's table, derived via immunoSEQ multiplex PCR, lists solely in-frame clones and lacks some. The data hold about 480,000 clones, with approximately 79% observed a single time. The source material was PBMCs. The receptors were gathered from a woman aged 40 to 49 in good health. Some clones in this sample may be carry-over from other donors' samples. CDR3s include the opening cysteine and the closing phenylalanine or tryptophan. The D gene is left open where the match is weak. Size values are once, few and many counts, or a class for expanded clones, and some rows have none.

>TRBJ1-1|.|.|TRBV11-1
CASSQGRKTEAFF
TGTGCCAGCAGCCAAGGTCGAAAGACTGAAGCTTTCTTT
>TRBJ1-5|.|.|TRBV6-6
CASSQDGYSNQPQHF
TGTGCCAGCAGTCAGGACGGATATAGCAATCAGCCCCAGCATTTT
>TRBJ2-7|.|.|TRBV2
CASSGQGGFSYEQYF
TGTGCCAGCAGTGGACAGGGAGGATTCTCCTACGAGCAGTACTTC
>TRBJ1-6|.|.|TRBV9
CASSVKEGSPLHF
TGTGCCAGCAGCGTAAAGGAAGGGTCACCCCTCCACTTT
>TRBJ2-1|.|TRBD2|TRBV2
CASSGLANNEQFF
TGTGCCAGCAGCGGACTAGCGAACAATGAGCAGTTCTTC
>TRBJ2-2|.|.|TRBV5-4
CASSSRGPSNTGELFF
TGTGCCAGCAGCTCCAGGGGACCATCGAACACCGGGGAGCTGTTTTTT
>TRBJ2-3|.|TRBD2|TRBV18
CASSPLTGGYTDTQYF
TGTGCCAGCTCACCATTGACGGGAGGTTACACAGATACGCAGTATTTT
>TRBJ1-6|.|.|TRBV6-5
CASSYRTENSPLHF
TGTGCCAGCAGTTACAGGACCGAGAATTCACCCCTCCACTTT
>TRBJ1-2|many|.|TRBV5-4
CAIRRPGVNYGYTF
TGTGCCATCCGTAGGCCAGGGGTTAACTATGGCTACACCTTC
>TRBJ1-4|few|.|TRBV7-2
CASSYYPPRGPNEKLFF
TGTGCCAGCAGCTACTACCCCCCCAGGGGACCTAATGAAAAACTGTTTTTT
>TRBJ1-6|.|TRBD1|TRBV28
CASSTADRDDSPLHF
TGTGCCAGCAGTACCGCTGACAGGGATGACTCACCCCTCCACTTT
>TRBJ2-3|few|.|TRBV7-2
CASSTRNTQYF
TGTGCCAGCAGCACCCGGAATACGCAGTATTTT
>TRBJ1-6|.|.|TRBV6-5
CASSQRGGNSPLHF
TGTGCCAGCAGTCAAAGGGGGGGTAATTCACCCCTCCACTTT
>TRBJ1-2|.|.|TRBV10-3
CAISEAENYGYTF
TGTGCCATCAGTGAGGCAGAAAACTATGGCTACACCTTC
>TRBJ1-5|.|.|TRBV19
CASSIPTAPGVGQPQHF
TGTGCCAGTAGTATCCCCACGGCCCCAGGGGTAGGACAGCCCCAGCATTTT
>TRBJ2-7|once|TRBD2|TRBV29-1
CSVEPGLAGGEQYF
TGCAGCGTTGAACCGGGACTAGCGGGAGGCGAGCAGTACTTC
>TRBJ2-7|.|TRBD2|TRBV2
CASTIAGRGAYEQYF
TGTGCCAGCACCATAGCGGGAAGGGGGGCCTACGAGCAGTACTTC
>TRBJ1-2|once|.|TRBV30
CAWSVGTAHYGYTF
TGTGCCTGGAGTGTAGGGACGGCTCACTATGGCTACACCTTC
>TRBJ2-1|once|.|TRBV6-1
CASSGQVNSYNEQFF
TGTGCCAGCAGTGGACAGGTGAACTCCTACAATGAGCAGTTCTTC
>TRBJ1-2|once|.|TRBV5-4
CASSTQEESYYGGYTF
TGTGCCAGCAGCACCCAGGAGGAAAGTTACTATGGAGGCTACACCTTC
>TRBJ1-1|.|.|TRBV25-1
CASRERGAGWNTEAFF
TGTGCCAGCCGTGAAAGGGGGGCAGGGTGGAACACTGAAGCTTTCTTT
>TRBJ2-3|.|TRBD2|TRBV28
CASRSLAGEGDTQYF
TGTGCCAGCAGATCCTTAGCGGGAGAGGGAGATACGCAGTATTTT
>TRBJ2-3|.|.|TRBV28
CASSFAVMDTQYF
TGTGCCAGCAGTTTTGCTGTAATGGATACGCAGTATTTT
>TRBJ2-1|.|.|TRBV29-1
CSVQDREYNEQFF
TGCAGCGTTCAGGACAGAGAATACAATGAGCAGTTCTTC
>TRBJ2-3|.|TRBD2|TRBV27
CASRRLAVSTDTQYF
TGTGCCAGCAGGCGACTAGCGGTTAGCACAGATACGCAGTATTTT
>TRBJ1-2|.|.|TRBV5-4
CASRPRGTGGYTF
TGTGCCAGCAGACCGAGAGGGACCGGGGGCTACACCTTC
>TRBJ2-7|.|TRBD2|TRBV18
CASSPGTRPYEQYF
TGTGCCAGCTCCCCCGGGACTAGGCCCTACGAGCAGTACTTC
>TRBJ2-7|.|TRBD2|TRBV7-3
CASSLAGALEQYF
TGTGCCAGCAGCTTAGCGGGAGCACTCGAGCAGTACTTC
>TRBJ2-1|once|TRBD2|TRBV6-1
CASSEAGASGRGYNEQFF
TGTGCCAGCAGTGAAGCGGGGGCGAGCGGGAGGGGATACAATGAGCAGTTCTTC
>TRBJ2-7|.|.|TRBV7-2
CASSPFRAGGEQYF
TGTGCCAGCAGCCCCTTCCGGGCCGGAGGGGAGCAGTACTTC
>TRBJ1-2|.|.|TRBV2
CASDPDGYGYTF
TGTGCCAGCGACCCAGACGGCTATGGCTACACCTTC
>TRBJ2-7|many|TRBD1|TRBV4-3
CASSRDGTGAYEQYF
TGCGCCAGCAGCCGGGACGGGACAGGGGCCTACGAGCAGTACTTC
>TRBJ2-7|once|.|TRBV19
CASSMQSGYEQYF
TGTGCCAGTAGTATGCAAAGCGGATACGAGCAGTACTTC
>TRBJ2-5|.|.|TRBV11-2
CASSLFTDQETQYF
TGTGCCAGCAGCTTATTTACAGACCAAGAGACCCAGTACTTC
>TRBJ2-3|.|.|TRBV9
CASSPRNVGTDTQYF
TGTGCCAGCAGCCCCCGGAACGTTGGCACAGATACGCAGTATTTT
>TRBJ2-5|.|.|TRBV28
CASSLMGSQVQETQYF
TGTGCCAGCAGTTTAATGGGTAGCCAGGTACAAGAGACCCAGTACTTC
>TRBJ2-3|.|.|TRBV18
CASSPRPTDTQYF
TGTGCCAGCTCACCACGTCCTACAGATACGCAGTATTTT
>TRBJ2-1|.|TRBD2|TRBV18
CASSPAGTSVIGEQFF
TGTGCCAGCTCACCAGCGGGGACTAGCGTAATTGGTGAGCAGTTCTTC
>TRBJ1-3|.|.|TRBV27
CASSLSPRNTGNTIYF
TGTGCCAGCAGTTTATCCCCCCGGAATACTGGAAACACCATATATTTT
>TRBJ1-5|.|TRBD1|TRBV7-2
CASSSGTDRVNQPQHF
TGTGCCAGCAGCTCGGGAACGGACAGGGTGAATCAGCCCCAGCATTTT
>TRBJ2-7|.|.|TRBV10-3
CAISVGGAAYEQYF
TGTGCCATCAGTGTAGGGGGGGCCGCCTACGAGCAGTACTTC
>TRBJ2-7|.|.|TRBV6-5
CASSYSGTQPYEQYF
TGTGCCAGCAGTTACTCAGGGACACAACCTTACGAGCAGTACTTC
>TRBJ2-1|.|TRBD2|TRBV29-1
CSVGELAGGGNEQFF
TGCAGCGTTGGAGAGTTAGCGGGAGGTGGTAATGAGCAGTTCTTC
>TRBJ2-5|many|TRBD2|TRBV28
CASNPKGTSGTWQETQYF
TGTGCCAGCAACCCCAAAGGGACTAGCGGGACTTGGCAAGAGACCCAGTACTTC
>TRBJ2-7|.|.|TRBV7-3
CASSLTGSSYEQYF
TGTGCCAGCAGCTTAACCGGGAGTTCCTACGAGCAGTACTTC
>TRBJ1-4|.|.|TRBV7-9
CASSLSRGARGKLFF
TGTGCCAGCAGCTTATCCCGCGGCGCCCGGGGAAAACTGTTTTTT
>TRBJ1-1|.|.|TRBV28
CASSLRLYSAEAFF
TGTGCCAGCAGTTTAAGGTTGTATTCGGCTGAAGCTTTCTTT
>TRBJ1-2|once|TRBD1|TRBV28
CASSFVGGDRTYGYTF
TGTGCCAGCAGTTTTGTTGGGGGGGACAGGACCTATGGCTACACCTTC
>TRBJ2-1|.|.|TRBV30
CAWSRNSYNEQFF
TGTGCCTGGAGCCGAAATAGCTACAATGAGCAGTTCTTC
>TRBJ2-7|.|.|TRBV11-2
CASSLGPEGRTLSYEQYF
TGTGCCAGCAGCTTAGGACCCGAGGGACGCACACTAAGCTACGAGCAGTACTTC
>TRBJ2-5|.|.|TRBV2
CASSALQETQYF
TGTGCCAGCAGTGCCCTTCAAGAGACCCAGTACTTC
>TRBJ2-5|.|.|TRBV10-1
CASRGIVGTVETQYF
TGCGCCAGCCGAGGGATCGTAGGGACGGTAGAGACCCAGTACTTC
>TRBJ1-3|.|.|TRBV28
CASSSPFDSTLNTIYF
TGTGCCAGCAGTTCCCCCTTCGACAGCACCTTGAACACCATATATTTT
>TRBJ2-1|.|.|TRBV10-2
CASSDNRRGSNEQFF
TGCGCCAGCAGTGACAACCGAAGAGGCAGCAATGAGCAGTTCTTC
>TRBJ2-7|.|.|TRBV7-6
CASSSSDTYEQYF
TGTGCCAGCAGCTCTTCAGATACCTACGAGCAGTACTTC
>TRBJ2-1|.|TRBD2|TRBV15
CATSKTSGEHYNEQFF
TGTGCCACCAGCAAGACTAGCGGGGAGCACTACAATGAGCAGTTCTTC